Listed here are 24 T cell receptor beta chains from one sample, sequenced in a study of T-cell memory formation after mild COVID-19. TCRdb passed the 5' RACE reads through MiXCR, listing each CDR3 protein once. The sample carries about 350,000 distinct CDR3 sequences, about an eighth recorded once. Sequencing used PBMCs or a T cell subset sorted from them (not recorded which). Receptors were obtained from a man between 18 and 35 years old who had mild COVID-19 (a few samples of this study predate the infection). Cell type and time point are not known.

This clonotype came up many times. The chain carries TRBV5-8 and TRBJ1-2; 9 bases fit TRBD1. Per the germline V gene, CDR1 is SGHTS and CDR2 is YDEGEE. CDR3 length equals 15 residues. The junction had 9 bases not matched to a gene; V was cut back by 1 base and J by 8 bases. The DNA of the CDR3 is TGTGCCAGCAGCTTGTCCCCGGACAGGGGTTACGGCTACACCTTC. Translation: CASSLSPDRGYGYTF. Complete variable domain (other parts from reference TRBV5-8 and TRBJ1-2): EAGVTQSPTHLIKTRGQQATLRCSPISGHTSVYWYQQALGLGLQFLLWYDEGEERNRGNFPPRFSGRQFPNYSSELNVNALELEDSALYLCASSLSPDRGYGYTFGSGTRLTVV.

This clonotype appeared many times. CDR3 DNA: TGTGCCAGCAGCCCGACCGGGACAGGACTCCAAGAGACCCAGTACTTC. It encodes CASSPTGTGLQETQYF. This chain joins TRBV7-9 and TRBJ2-5; 8 bases match TRBD1. Germline loops: CDR1 SEHNR, CDR2 FQNEAQ (reference sequence). V was clipped by 5 bases and J by 1 base; unmatched bases: 9. The CDR3 consists of 16 residues.

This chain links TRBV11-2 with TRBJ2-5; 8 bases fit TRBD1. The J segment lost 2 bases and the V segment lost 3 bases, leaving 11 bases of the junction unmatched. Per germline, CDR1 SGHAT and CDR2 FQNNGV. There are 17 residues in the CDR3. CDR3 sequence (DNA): TGTGCCAGCAGCTTGGTCGTCCTCTGGACAGGGCAAGAGACCCAGTACTTC. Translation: CASSLVVLWTGQETQYF.

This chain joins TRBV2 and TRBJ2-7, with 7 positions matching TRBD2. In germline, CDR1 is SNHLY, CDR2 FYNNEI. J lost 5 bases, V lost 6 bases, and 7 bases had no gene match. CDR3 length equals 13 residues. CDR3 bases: TGTGCCAGCAGAATGGGGGGGTCCCACGAGCAGTACGTC. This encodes CASRMGGSHEQYV.

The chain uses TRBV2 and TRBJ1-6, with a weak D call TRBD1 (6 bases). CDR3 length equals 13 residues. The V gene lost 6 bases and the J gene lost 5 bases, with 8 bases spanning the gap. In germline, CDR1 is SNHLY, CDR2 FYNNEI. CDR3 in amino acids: CASSGDNNSPLHF. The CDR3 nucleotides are TGTGCCAGCAGCGGGGACAATAATTCACCCCTCCACTTT.

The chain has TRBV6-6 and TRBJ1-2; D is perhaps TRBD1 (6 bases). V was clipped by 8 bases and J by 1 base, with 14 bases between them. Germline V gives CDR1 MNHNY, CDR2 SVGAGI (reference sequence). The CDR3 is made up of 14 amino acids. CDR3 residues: CASRGRLFNYGYTF. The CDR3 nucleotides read TGTGCCAGCCGGGGGCGACTTTTTAACTATGGCTACACCTTC.

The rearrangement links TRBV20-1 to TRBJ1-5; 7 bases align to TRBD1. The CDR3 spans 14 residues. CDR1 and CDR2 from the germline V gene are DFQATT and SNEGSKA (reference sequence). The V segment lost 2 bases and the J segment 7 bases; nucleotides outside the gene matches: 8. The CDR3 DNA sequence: TGCAGTGCTAGACCCCCCAGGGGGGGACAGCCCCAGCATTTT. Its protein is CSARPPRGGQPQHF.

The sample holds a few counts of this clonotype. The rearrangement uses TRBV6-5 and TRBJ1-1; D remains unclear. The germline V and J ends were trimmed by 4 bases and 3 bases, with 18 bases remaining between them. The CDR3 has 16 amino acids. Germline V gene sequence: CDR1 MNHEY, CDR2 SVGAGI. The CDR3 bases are TGTGCCAGCAGTTTGGGTTTATCTGTTGTCGACACTGAAGCTTTCTTT. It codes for CASSLGLSVVDTEAFF.

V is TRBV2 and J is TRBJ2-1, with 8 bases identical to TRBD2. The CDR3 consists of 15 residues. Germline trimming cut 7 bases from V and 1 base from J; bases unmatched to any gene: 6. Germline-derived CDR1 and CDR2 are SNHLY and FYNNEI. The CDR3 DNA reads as TGTGCCAGCACCCTGAGCGGGAGATCCTACAATGAGCAGTTCTTC. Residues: CASTLSGRSYNEQFF.

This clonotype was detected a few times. The CDR3 DNA reads TGTGCCAGCAGGAGGGACGGTGCCTACGAGCAGTACGTC. Protein: CASRRDGAYEQYV. This sequence joins TRBV6-6 and TRBJ2-7; D could derive from TRBD1 or TRBD2 (5 bases each). Germline V lookup: CDR1 MNHNY, CDR2 SVGAGI (reference sequence). CDR3 size: 13 residues. V lost 6 bases, J lost 2 bases, and 11 bases lay in between.

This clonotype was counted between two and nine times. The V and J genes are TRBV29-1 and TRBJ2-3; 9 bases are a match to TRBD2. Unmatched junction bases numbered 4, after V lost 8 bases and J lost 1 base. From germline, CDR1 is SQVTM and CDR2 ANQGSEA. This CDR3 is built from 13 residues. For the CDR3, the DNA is TGCAGCCACGCGGGGGGGGGCACAGATACGCAGTATTTT. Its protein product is CSHAGGGTDTQYF.

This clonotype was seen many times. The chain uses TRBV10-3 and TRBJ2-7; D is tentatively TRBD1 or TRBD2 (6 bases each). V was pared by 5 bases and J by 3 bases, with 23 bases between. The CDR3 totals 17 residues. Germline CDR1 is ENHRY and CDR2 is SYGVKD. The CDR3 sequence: CAISTGTSSRRGYEQYF. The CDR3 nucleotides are TGTGCCATCAGTACCGGGACATCATCAAGGAGGGGCTACGAGCAGTACTTC.

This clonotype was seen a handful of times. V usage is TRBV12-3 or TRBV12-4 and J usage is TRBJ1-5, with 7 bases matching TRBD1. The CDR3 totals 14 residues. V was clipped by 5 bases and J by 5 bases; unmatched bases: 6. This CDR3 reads CASSSDRDYQPQHF. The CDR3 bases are TGTGCCAGCAGTAGTGACAGGGATTATCAGCCCCAGCATTTT.

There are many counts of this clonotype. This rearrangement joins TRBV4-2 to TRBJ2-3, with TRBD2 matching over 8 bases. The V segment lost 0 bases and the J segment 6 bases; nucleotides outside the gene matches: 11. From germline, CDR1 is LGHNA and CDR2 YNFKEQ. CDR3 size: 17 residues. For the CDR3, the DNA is TGTGCCAGCAGCCAAGACCCCAGCGGGGGTGTCCGGGATACGCAGTATTTT. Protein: CASSQDPSGGVRDTQYF.

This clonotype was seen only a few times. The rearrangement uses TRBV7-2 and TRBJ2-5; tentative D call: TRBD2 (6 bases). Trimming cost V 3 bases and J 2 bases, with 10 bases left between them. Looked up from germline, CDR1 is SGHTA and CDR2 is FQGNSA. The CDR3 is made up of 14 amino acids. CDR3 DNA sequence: TGTGCCAGCAGCTTCAATCGGGGGCAAGAGACCCAGTACTTC. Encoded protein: CASSFNRGQETQYF.

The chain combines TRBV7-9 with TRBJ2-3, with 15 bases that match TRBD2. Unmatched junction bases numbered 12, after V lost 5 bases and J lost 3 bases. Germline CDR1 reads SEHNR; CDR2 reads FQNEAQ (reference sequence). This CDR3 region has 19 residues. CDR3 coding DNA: TGTGCCAGCAGCCCCCGGACTAGCGGGGGGGCGGTAGGTACAGATACGCAGTATTTT. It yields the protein CASSPRTSGGAVGTDTQYF. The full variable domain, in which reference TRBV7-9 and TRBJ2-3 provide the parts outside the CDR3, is DTGVSQNPRHKITKRGQNVTFRCDPISEHNRLYWYRQTLGQGPEFLTYFQNEAQLEKSRLLSDRFSAERPKGSFSTLEIQRTEQGDSAMYLCASSPRTSGGAVGTDTQYFGPGTRLTVL.

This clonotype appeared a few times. The CDR3 DNA sequence: TGCAGTGTTATGTGGGGTATGAGTGGCTACACCTTC. This translates into CSVMWGMSGYTF. The rearrangement joins TRBV20-1 to TRBJ1-2, with D unresolved. In germline, CDR1 is DFQATT, CDR2 SNEGSKA (reference sequence). The length of the CDR3 is 12 residues. V was pared by 7 bases and J by 7 bases, with 16 bases between.

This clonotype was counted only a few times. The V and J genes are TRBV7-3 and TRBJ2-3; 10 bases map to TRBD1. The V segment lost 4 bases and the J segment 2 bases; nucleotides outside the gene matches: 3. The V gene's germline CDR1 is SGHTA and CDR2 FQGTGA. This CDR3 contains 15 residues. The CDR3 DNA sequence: TGTGCCAGCAGCTGGGGACAGGGGAACACAGATACGCAGTATTTT. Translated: CASSWGQGNTDTQYF.

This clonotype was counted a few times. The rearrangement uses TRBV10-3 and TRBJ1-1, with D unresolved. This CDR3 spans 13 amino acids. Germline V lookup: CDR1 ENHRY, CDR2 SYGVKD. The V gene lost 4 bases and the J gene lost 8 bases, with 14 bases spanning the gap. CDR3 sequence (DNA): TGTGCCATCAGTGGAACACTAACTTCGGAAGCTTTCTTT. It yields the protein CAISGTLTSEAFF.

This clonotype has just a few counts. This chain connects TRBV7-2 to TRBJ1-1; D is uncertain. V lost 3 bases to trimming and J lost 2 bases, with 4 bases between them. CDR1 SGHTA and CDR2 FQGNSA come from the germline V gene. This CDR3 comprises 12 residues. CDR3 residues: CASSFFNTEAFF. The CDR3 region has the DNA TGTGCCAGCAGCTTTTTTAACACTGAAGCTTTCTTT.

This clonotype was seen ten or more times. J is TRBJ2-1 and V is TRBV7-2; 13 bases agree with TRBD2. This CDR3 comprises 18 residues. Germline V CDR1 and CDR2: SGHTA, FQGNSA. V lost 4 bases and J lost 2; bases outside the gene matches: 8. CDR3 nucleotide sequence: TGTGCCAGCAGCTCCCTTGGGACTAGCGGGGTAACCTACAATGAGCAGTTCTTC. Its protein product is CASSSLGTSGVTYNEQFF.

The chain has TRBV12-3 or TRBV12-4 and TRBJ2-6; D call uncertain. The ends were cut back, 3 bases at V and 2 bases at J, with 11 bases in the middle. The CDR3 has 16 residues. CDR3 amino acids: CASSFPGRTGANVLTF. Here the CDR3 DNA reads TGTGCCAGCAGTTTCCCGGGTCGGACTGGGGCCAACGTCCTGACTTTC.

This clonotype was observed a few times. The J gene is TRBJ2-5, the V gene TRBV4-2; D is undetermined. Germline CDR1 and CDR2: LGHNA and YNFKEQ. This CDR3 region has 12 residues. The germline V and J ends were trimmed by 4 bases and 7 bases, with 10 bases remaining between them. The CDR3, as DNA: TGTGCCAGCAGCCCTCTGGAAGGGACCCAGTACTTC. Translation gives CASSPLEGTQYF.

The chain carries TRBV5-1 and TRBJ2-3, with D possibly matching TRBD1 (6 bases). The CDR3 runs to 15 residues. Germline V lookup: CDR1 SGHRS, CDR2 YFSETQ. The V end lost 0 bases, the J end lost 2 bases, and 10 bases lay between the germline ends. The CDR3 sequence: CASSLEGGTTDTQYF. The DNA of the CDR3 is TGCGCCAGCAGCTTGGAAGGGGGAACCACAGATACGCAGTATTTT.